This T cell receptor beta chain stems from a study of T cells in Graves' hyperthyroidism and ophthalmopathy. TCR beta CDR3 regions were amplified from RNA transcripts. Carried out on the TCR CDR3, a first-round RT-PCR used the HTBI primer set. Each CDR3 protein is one row after TCRdb ran MiXCR on the multiplex PCR reads. The sample has hundreds of thousands of distinct CDR3 sequences, about 14% seen once. Orbital computed tomography, thyroid ultrasound, serum thyroxine and TRAb, and clinical symptoms together informed the diagnoses. An approximately 10 ml volume of fresh peripheral blood provided the PBMCs. The junction had 2 bases not matched to a gene; V was cut back by 1 base and J by 5 bases. Germline V CDR1 and CDR2: SGHVS, FQNEAQ. The CDR3 has 15 residues. Ten or more counts support this clonotype. The antigen is undetermined. General study findings and limits: Ophthalmopathy was distinguished from stable hyperthyroidism by 13 V-J signatures. Model-based prediction identified ophthalmopathy a median about 6 months prior to its onset.

Sequencing used blood. The chain has TRBV7-8 and TRBJ1-4, with TRBD1 matching over 9 bases. The TCR originated in a woman younger than 45 with Graves' hyperthyroidism that later progressed to Graves' ophthalmopathy. CDR3 amino acids: CASSLVGQGNEKLFF. CDR3 nucleotides: TGTGCCAGCAGCTTAGTTGGACAGGGGAATGAAAAACTGTTTTTT.